What follows are 14 T cell receptor beta chains derived from one specimen sequenced in a study of blood T cells in healthy people across ages. PCR was performed a second time for roughly 7 to 12 cycles using a sample-barcoded 5' primer and a J-beta primer mix. TCRdb reprocessed the 5' RACE reads with MiXCR, giving one entry per CDR3 protein. The sample gives over 1,300,000 distinct CDR3 sequences, 45% to 70% of which show up once; roughly 7% is in the top ten. The sequencing sample was made of blood. Receptors were obtained from a man younger than 35 in good health.

This clonotype was detected only once. This chain uses TRBV12-5 with TRBJ2-5, with TRBD1 identical over 8 bases. Unmatched junction bases numbered 11, after V lost 4 bases and J lost 7 bases. Germline V gives CDR1 LGHNT, CDR2 FRNRAP. CDR3 size: 15 residues. CDR3 in amino acids: CASGSRDRLPRTQYF. The CDR3 bases are TGTGCTAGTGGTTCCCGGGACAGGCTCCCACGGACCCAGTACTTC. Using reference TRBV12-5 and TRBJ2-5 for the parts outside the CDR3, the full variable domain is DARVTQTPRHKVTEMGQEVTMRCQPILGHNTVFWYRQTMMQGLELLAYFRNRAPLDDSGMPKDRFSAEMPDATLATLKIQPSEPRDSAVYFCASGSRDRLPRTQYFGPGTRLLVL.

Note on this clonotype: An end of the junction differs from the germline gene, which may be a read error. The rearrangement joins TRBV4-1 to TRBJ2-3, with 12 bases aligning to TRBD1. CDR1 is MGHRA, CDR2 YSYEKL, per germline. The CDR3 runs to 16 residues. The CDR3 nucleotides read TGCGCCAGCAGCCGAAGCGGGACAGGGGGCACAGATATGCAGTATTTT. Its translation: CASSRSGTGGTDMQYF.

This clonotype occurred once. The gene calls are TRBV7-9 and TRBJ2-7, with 9 bases fitting TRBD2. The germline gives CDR1 SEHNR, CDR2 FQNEAQ (reference sequence). The CDR3 spans 15 residues. V lost 4 bases to trimming and J lost 6 bases; unmatched junction nucleotides: 10. The CDR3 reads CASSSTTSGRSEQYF. The DNA for the CDR3 is TGTGCCAGCAGCTCAACTACGAGCGGGAGGAGCGAGCAGTACTTC.

The chain carries TRBV12-3 or TRBV12-4 and TRBJ2-1; D perhaps matches TRBD2 (7 bases). The ends were cut back, 5 bases at V and 7 bases at J, with 15 bases in the middle. This CDR3 region has 14 residues. The CDR3 protein is CASSPSGGGNEQFF. CDR3 sequence (DNA): TGTGCCAGCAGTCCTAGCGGAGGGGGAAATGAGCAGTTCTTC.

J is TRBJ1-1 and V is TRBV6-1, with TRBD1 as a possible D gene (5 bases). The CDR3 length is 18 residues. The germline gives CDR1 MNHNS, CDR2 SASEGT. V dropped 8 bases and J dropped 8 bases, with 33 bases sitting between them. The CDR3 is CASWAGGYAVPLKSEAFF. CDR3 in DNA: TGTGCCAGCTGGGCTGGGGGGTACGCCGTTCCTCTGAAATCGGAAGCTTTCTTT.

V gene TRBV11-2 combines with J gene TRBJ2-7; D perhaps matches TRBD2 (5 bases). The germline V gene has CDR1 SGHAT and CDR2 FQNNGV. The CDR3 extends over 15 amino acids. The V and J ends lost 7 bases and 2 bases respectively, with 18 bases between them. The CDR3 loop is CASTTFRDDPYEQYF. CDR3 nucleotides: TGTGCCAGCACAACTTTCCGGGATGACCCCTACGAGCAGTACTTC.

V usage is TRBV14 and J usage is TRBJ2-1; D is undetermined. CDR1 and CDR2 (germline): SGHDN, FVKESK. Trimming stripped 0 bases from V and 9 bases from J, with 9 bases between. The CDR3 consists of 13 residues. The CDR3 nucleotides read TGTGCCAGCAGCCAAGACGGATGGATTGAGCAGTTCTTC. It codes for CASSQDGWIEQFF.

The V call is TRBV18, the J call TRBJ1-1; a weak D match, TRBD1 (5 bases). CDR3 length: 14 residues. CDR1 is KGHSH and CDR2 is LQKENI in the germline V gene. V was clipped by 5 bases and J by 4 bases, with 14 bases between them. The CDR3 sequence: CASSAAGIGTEAFF. CDR3 nucleotides: TGTGCCAGCTCAGCCGCAGGGATCGGCACTGAAGCTTTCTTT.

The rearrangement uses TRBV15 and TRBJ2-3; D might be TRBD2 (6 bases). The CDR3 extends over 14 amino acids. The germline gives CDR1 LNHNV, CDR2 YYDKDF (reference sequence). Trimming shortened V by 9 bases and J by 0 bases, and 13 bases separated the two germline ends. The CDR3 nucleotides read TGTGCCACGAAACGAGGGACTAGCACAGATACGCAGTATTTT. It codes for CATKRGTSTDTQYF.

The gene calls are TRBV7-9 and TRBJ2-1; D uncertain. V was trimmed by 2 bases and J by 0 bases, leaving 5 bases between them. The CDR3 extends over 14 amino acids. From germline, CDR1 is SEHNR and CDR2 FQNEAQ (reference sequence). The chain's CDR3 is CASSLPVSYNEQFF. In DNA form, the CDR3 reads TGTGCCAGCAGCTTACCAGTCTCCTACAATGAGCAGTTCTTC.

This clonotype was detected only a few times. DNA for the CDR3: TGCAGCGTGACGCCCGGGGGGCTCAACTACGAGCAGTACTTC. It codes for CSVTPGGLNYEQYF. This chain uses TRBV29-1 with TRBJ2-7, with D tentatively TRBD2 (7 bases). This CDR3 spans 14 amino acids. From germline, CDR1 is SQVTM and CDR2 ANQGSEA. Trimming stripped 6 bases from V and 3 bases from J, with 18 bases between.

J is TRBJ2-4 and V is TRBV6-5; weak D call: TRBD2 (6 bases). The DNA end is a closer match to TRBJ2-7, so the J assignment may be wrong. The length of the CDR3 is 14 residues. From germline, CDR1 is MNHEY and CDR2 SVGAGI. CDR3 bases: TGTGCCAGCAGTTGGGGTGGAGGGAACTACGAGCAGTACTTC. It is translated as CASSWGGGNYEQYF.

This clonotype was detected only a few times. This chain connects TRBV29-1 to TRBJ2-7; 11 nucleotides align to TRBD1. CDR1 and CDR2 (germline): SQVTM, ANQGSEA. Trimming removed 7 bases from V and 3 bases from J; junction bases left unmatched: 5. This CDR3 has 13 amino acids. The CDR3 is CSAGQGAHYEQYF. As DNA, the CDR3 is TGCAGCGCTGGACAGGGGGCCCACTACGAGCAGTACTTC.

This clonotype was seen a handful of times. CDR3 nucleotides: TGTGCCAGCAGCGTAGCCGCCCCCGGGACCCTCCAGGCCAAAAACATTCAGTACTTC. It translates to CASSVAAPGTLQAKNIQYF. The V gene is TRBV9, the J gene TRBJ2-4; D might be TRBD1 or TRBD2, each matching 5 bases. This CDR3 is built from 19 residues. Germline V gene sequence: CDR1 SGDLS, CDR2 YYNGEE. Trimming removed 0 bases at V and 1 base at J, with 20 bases between.